This T cell receptor (beta chain) originates from a study of identical twins. Findings and caveats of the study: Weaker excess sharing between twins was seen in beta out-of-frame sequences.

This clonotype was seen more than once but under ten times. Its antigen remains unknown. The CDR3 is made up of 15 amino acids. The germline V and J ends were trimmed by 5 bases and 6 bases, with 17 bases remaining between them. Germline CDR1 and CDR2: MDHEN and SYDVKM. TCRdb redid the calling of the 5' RACE reads with MiXCR, one entry per CDR3 protein. The sample has fewer than 350,000 distinct CDR3 sequences, approximately 8.5% seen once; the top ten hold more than 2%. This sample was also put to use in a study of yellow fever vaccine responses in identical twins. As that study records: Reportedly, twins showed a vaccine T cell response that looked partly convergent and partly personalized.

Sequencing input: memory (CD45RO+) T cells sorted from blood. The source of this sequence is a woman younger than 35 in good health. This sequence joins TRBV28 and TRBJ1-5; tentatively, D is TRBD1 (6 bases). The DNA of the CDR3 is TGTGCCAGCAGTCCAATACAGGGCCCGGGTCAGCCCCAGCATTTT. It is translated as CASSPIQGPGQPQHF.